This T cell receptor beta chain was documented in a study of OX40 agonist ivuxolimab in advanced cancers. About the research overall: Patients with hepatocellular carcinoma, melanoma, renal cell or head and neck cancer made up the dose-escalation patients.

The V gene lost 4 bases and the J gene lost 1 base, with 16 bases spanning the gap. The CDR3 has 16 residues. Germline V gene data show CDR1 as SNHLY and CDR2 as FYNNEI. Data came from immunoSEQ multiplex PCR; TCRdb stores just in-frame clones and leaves some out. The table has about 45,000 clones, about nine tenths seen once. This sequence joins TRBV2 and TRBJ2-5; D call uncertain. The sample was CD4+ or CD8+ T cells sorted from blood, taken in a trial of the OX40 agonist ivuxolimab. The sequence derives from an adult with an advanced solid tumor such as melanoma, head and neck, liver or kidney cancer. CDR3 residues: CASSASAGLPQETQYF. The CDR3 bases are TGTGCCAGCAGTGCATCCGCAGGTCTTCCCCAAGAGACCCAGTACTTC.